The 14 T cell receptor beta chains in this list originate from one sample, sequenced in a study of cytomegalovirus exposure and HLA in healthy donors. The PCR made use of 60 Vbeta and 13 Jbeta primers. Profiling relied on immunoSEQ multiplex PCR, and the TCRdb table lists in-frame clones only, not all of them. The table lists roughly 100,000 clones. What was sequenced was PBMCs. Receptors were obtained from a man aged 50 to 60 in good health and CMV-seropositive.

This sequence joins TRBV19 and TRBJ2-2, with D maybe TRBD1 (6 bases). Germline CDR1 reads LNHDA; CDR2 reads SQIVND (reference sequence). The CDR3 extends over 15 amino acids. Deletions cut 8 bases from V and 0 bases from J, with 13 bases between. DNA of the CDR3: TGTGCCAGTCAACAGGGCCACACGAACACCGGGGAGCTGTTTTTT. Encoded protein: CASQQGHTNTGELFF.

Written as DNA, the CDR3 is TGTGCCAGCAGCTCACTCGGTGGCCAGTACTTC. Protein product: CASSSLGGQYF. The rearrangement joins TRBV7-9 to TRBJ2-5, with unresolved D. Germline V gene sequence: CDR1 SEHNR, CDR2 FQNEAQ (reference sequence). The CDR3 consists of 11 residues. The V and J ends lost 4 bases and 10 bases respectively, with 10 bases between them.

The chain's CDR3 is CASSPWIGGETQYF. In nucleotides, the CDR3 is TGTGCCAGCAGCCCCTGGATAGGGGGAGAGACCCAGTACTTC. The V and J genes are TRBV11-2 and TRBJ2-5, with D possibly being TRBD1 (6 bases). Trimming took 5 bases from V and 4 from J, leaving 14 bases between them. This CDR3 has 14 residues. Germline V lookup: CDR1 SGHAT, CDR2 FQNNGV.

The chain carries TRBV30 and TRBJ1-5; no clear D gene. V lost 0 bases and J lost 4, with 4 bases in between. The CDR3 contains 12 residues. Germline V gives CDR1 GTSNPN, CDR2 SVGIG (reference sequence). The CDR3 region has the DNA TGTGCCTGGAGTGTTATGAATCAGCCCCAGCATTTT. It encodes CAWSVMNQPQHF.

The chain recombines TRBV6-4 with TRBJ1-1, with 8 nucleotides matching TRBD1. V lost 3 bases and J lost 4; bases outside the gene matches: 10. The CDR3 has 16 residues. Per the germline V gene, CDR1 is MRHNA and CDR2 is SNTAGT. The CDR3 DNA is TGTGCCAGCAGTGAGACGGAAGGACAGGGTACCACTGAAGCTTTCTTT. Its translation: CASSETEGQGTTEAFF.

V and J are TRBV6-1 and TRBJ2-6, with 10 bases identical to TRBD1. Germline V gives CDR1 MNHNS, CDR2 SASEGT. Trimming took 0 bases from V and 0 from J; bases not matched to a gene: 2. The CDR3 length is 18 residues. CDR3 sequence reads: CASSEAGDRGSGANVLTF. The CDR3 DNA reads TGTGCCAGCAGTGAAGCGGGGGACAGGGGCTCTGGGGCCAACGTCCTGACTTTC.

The CDR3 DNA is TGTGCCAGTAGTACCATCTTGGGGGGGGACATTCATGGCTACACCTTC. Translated: CASSTILGGDIHGYTF. This chain links TRBV19 with TRBJ1-2; maybe TRBD1 (6 bases). The CDR3 has 16 amino acids. Trimming shortened V by 4 bases and J by 6 bases, and 21 bases separated the two germline ends. Germline V gene sequence: CDR1 LNHDA, CDR2 SQIVND (reference sequence).

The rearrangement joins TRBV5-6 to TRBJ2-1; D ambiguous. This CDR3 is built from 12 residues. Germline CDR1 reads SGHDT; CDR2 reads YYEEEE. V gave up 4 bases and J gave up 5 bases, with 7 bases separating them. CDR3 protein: CASSKTDNEQFF. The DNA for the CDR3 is TGTGCCAGCAGCAAAACAGACAATGAGCAGTTCTTC. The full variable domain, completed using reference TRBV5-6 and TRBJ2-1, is DAGVTQSPTHLIKTRGQQVTLRCSPKSGHDTVSWYQQALGQGPQFIFQYYEEEERQRGNFPDRFSGHQFPNYSSELNVNALLLGDSALYLCASSKTDNEQFFGPGTRLTVL.

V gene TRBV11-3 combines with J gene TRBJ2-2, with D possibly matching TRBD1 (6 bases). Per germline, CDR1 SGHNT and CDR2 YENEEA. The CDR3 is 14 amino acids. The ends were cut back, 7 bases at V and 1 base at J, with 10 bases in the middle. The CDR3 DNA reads TGTGCCAGCAATGGACAGTGGAACACCGGGGAGCTGTTTTTT. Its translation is CASNGQWNTGELFF.

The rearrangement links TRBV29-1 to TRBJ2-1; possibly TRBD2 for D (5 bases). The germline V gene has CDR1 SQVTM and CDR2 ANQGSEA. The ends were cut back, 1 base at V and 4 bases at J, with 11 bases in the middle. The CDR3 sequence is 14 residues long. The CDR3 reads CSVEGELIYNEQFF. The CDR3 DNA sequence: TGCAGCGTTGAAGGGGAGCTGATTTACAATGAGCAGTTCTTC.

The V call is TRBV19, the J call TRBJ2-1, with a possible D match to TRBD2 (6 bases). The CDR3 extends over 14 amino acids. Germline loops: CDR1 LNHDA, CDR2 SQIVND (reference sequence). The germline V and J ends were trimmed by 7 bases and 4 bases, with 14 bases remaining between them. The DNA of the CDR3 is TGTGCCAGTACGTCCGGGAGAAGGTACAATGAGCAGTTCTTC. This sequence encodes CASTSGRRYNEQFF.

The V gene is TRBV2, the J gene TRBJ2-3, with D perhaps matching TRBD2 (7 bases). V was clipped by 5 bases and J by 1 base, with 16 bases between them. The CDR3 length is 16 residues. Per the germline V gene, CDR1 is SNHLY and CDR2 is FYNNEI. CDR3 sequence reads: CASSSQGLRRTDTQYF. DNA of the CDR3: TGTGCCAGCAGTTCACAGGGACTAAGGCGCACAGATACGCAGTATTTT.

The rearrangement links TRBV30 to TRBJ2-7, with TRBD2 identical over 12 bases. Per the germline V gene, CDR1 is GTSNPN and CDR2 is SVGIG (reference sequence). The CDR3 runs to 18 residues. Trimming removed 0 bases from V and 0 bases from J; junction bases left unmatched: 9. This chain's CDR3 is CAWSVVWTSGMNSYEQYF. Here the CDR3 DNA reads TGTGCCTGGAGTGTTGTGTGGACTAGCGGGATGAACTCCTACGAGCAGTACTTC.

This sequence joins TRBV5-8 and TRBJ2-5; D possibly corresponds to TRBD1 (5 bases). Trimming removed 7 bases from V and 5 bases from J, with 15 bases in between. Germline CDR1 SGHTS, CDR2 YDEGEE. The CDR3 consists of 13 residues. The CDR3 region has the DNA TGTGCCAGCTTCTTGACAGAGGAGGAGACCCAGTACTTC. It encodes CASFLTEEETQYF.